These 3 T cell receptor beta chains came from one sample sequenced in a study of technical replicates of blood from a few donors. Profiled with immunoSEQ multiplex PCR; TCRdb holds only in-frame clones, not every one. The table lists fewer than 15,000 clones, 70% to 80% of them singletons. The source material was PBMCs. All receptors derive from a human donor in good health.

DNA for the CDR3: TGTGCCAGTAGTGACCGGACAGGGAGGATGGAAAAACTGTTTTTT. Its translation: CASSDRTGRMEKLFF. V is TRBV19 and J is TRBJ1-4; 8 positions match TRBD1. CDR3 length: 15 residues. With 5 bases clipped from V and 8 bases from J, the junction kept 10 bases outside the gene matches. Germline V gene sequence: CDR1 LNHDA, CDR2 SQIVND (reference sequence).

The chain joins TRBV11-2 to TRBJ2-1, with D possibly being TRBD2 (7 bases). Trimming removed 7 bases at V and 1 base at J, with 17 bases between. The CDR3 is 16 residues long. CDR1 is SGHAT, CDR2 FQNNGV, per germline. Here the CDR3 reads CASKGVREISYNEQFF. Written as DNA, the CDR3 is TGTGCCAGCAAGGGGGTGCGGGAGATATCCTACAATGAGCAGTTCTTC.

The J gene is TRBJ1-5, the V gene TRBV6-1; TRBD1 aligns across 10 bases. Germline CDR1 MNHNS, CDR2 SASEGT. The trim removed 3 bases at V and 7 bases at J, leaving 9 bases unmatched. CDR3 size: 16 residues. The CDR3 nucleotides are TGTGCCAGCAGTGATACGGGGACAGGGGATCGACAGCCCCAGCATTTT. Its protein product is CASSDTGTGDRQPQHF.